This T cell receptor (beta chain) was retrieved from a study of control samples from healthy donors and cancer patients. Germline loops: CDR1 MNHEY, CDR2 SMNVEV (reference sequence). V dropped 5 bases and J dropped 4 bases, with 18 bases sitting between them. This CDR3 region has 15 residues. The table came from immunoSEQ multiplex PCR; TCRdb's copy has only in-frame clones and leaves some out. Among approximately 79,000 clones listed, 89% were seen once. The sequence was obtained from a man aged 50 or older in good health. The chain employs TRBV27 and TRBJ2-7, with D unclear. Sequencing was carried out using blood. CDR3 region: CASSATGPVVYEQYF. CDR3 in DNA: TGTGCCAGCAGTGCGACGGGTCCTGTAGTTTACGAGCAGTACTTC.